These 8 T cell receptor beta chains were sequenced from one sample in a study of blood T cell repertoires in COVID-19. Sequenced by immunoSEQ multiplex PCR; TCRdb stores in-frame clones only, minus some. The sample lists around 160,000 clones; approximately 81% were seen once. Sequencing input: peripheral blood. The receptors were gathered from a human donor in a cohort sampled during active COVID-19.

The genes are TRBV3-1 (or the pseudogene TRBV3-2) and TRBJ1-5; perhaps TRBD1 as D (5 bases). Trimming stripped 4 bases from V and 9 bases from J, with 13 bases between. The germline CDR1 and CDR2 sequences are LGHDT and YNNKEL (reference sequence). This CDR3 has 13 amino acids. The CDR3 nucleotides are TGTGCCAGCAGCCCTGCGGGGGGAGGGCCCCAGCATTTT. It encodes CASSPAGGGPQHF.

The rearrangement uses TRBV30 and TRBJ2-1, with D perhaps TRBD1 (5 bases). The CDR3 length is 11 residues. The V and J ends lost 5 bases and 8 bases respectively, with 10 bases between them. The germline V gene encodes CDR1 GTSNPN and CDR2 SVGIG (reference sequence). The CDR3 coding sequence is TGTGCCTGGGGCAGGGTCGATGAGCAGTTCTTC. Amino acids: CAWGRVDEQFF.

The chain is built from TRBV15 and TRBJ1-5; 9 bases fit TRBD1. CDR1 is LNHNV, CDR2 YYDKDF, per germline (reference sequence). The CDR3 runs 15 residues. J gave up 6 bases and V 6 bases, and 9 bases lay outside the gene matches. The CDR3 DNA reads as TGTGCCACCAGAACGACAGGGGGAGGTACTCAGCCCCAGCATTTT. Translation: CATRTTGGGTQPQHF.

The chain is built from TRBV18 and TRBJ1-6; possibly TRBD1 for D (6 bases). This CDR3 has 15 residues. V dropped 4 bases and J dropped 5 bases, with 12 bases sitting between them. The germline V gene encodes CDR1 KGHSH and CDR2 LQKENI. The CDR3, as DNA: TGTGCCAGCTCACTGTACCGGGACAATAATTCACCCCTCCACTTT. This encodes CASSLYRDNNSPLHF.

This chain joins TRBV10-2 and TRBJ1-1; D may be TRBD1 (5 bases). V lost 4 bases to trimming and J lost 1 base, with 7 bases between them. There are 13 residues in the CDR3. Germline loops: CDR1 WSHSY, CDR2 SAAADI. The CDR3 nucleotides are TGCGCCAGCAGTGGACAGAGGAACACTGAAGCTTTCTTT. This encodes CASSGQRNTEAFF.

V and J are TRBV19 and TRBJ1-2, with 7 bases lining up with TRBD1. Unmatched junction bases numbered 9, after V lost 3 bases and J lost 2 bases. CDR1 is LNHDA and CDR2 is SQIVND in the germline V gene (reference sequence). The CDR3 is 16 amino acids. The CDR3, as DNA: TGTGCCAGTAGTATTGCAGGGGGGAATGAGAACTATGGCTACACCTTC. It specifies CASSIAGGNENYGYTF.

The chain recombines TRBV4-3 with TRBJ2-5, with TRBD2 matching over 9 bases. The V and J ends lost 0 bases and 2 bases, in that order; junction bases with no gene match: 7. The germline V gene has CDR1 LGHNA and CDR2 YSLEER. This CDR3 region has 17 residues. The CDR3 DNA reads TGCGCCAGCAGCCAAGATCGGTATAGCGGGGGACAAGAGACCCAGTACTTC. Encoded protein: CASSQDRYSGGQETQYF.

The chain combines TRBV5-5 with TRBJ2-3, with 9 bases matching TRBD2. Germline assignment: CDR1 SGHKS and CDR2 YYEKEE (reference sequence). This CDR3 is built from 18 residues. V lost 3 bases and J lost 0; bases outside the gene matches: 11. The CDR3 bases are TGTGCCAGCAGCTACGGGGGTAGCGGGGGCCTAAGCACAGATACGCAGTATTTT. It specifies CASSYGGSGGLSTDTQYF.